The 23 T cell receptor beta chains in this list originate from one sample, sequenced in a study of cytotoxic CD8 clonotypes in ibrutinib-treated CLL. Method: immunoSEQ multiplex PCR; TCRdb's copy keeps in-frame clones and lacks some. The sample consists of 160,000 or so clones, more than 65% of them appearing once. The material sequenced was PBMCs, taken after 12 months of ibrutinib treatment. These receptors were obtained from a human donor with chronic lymphocytic leukemia.

The chain is built from TRBV20-1 and TRBJ2-3, with TRBD2 identical over 10 bases. The V gene's germline CDR1 is DFQATT and CDR2 SNEGSKA (reference sequence). The CDR3 totals 11 residues. V lost 5 bases, J lost 14 bases, and 7 bases stayed unmatched. CDR3 amino acids: CSAPSGRGRYF. The CDR3 DNA sequence: TGCAGTGCTCCGAGCGGGAGGGGCCGGTATTTT.

A few counts support this clone. The V and J genes are TRBV7-9 and TRBJ1-2, with D perhaps matching TRBD1 (6 bases). The CDR3 length is 13 residues. Trimming stripped 7 bases from V and 4 bases from J, with 13 bases between. Germline V lookup: CDR1 SEHNR, CDR2 FQNEAQ (reference sequence). The CDR3 protein is CASNSDRSYGYTF. CDR3 nucleotide sequence: TGTGCCAGCAACTCCGACAGGTCCTATGGCTACACCTTC.

In its sample, this clone was seen once. V is TRBV4-3 and J is TRBJ2-3; D gene ambiguous. This CDR3 region has 13 residues. The V and J ends lost 4 bases and 6 bases respectively, with 11 bases between them. Germline V gives CDR1 LGHNA, CDR2 YSLEER. In DNA form, the CDR3 reads TGCGCCAGCAGCCCCCCAGGCTCCGATACGCAGTATTTT. Residues: CASSPPGSDTQYF.

This clone has more than one count but fewer than ten. The V call is TRBV29-1, the J call TRBJ1-1; D remains ambiguous. The V gene's germline CDR1 is SQVTM and CDR2 ANQGSEA. V shed 7 bases and J shed 1 base, with 16 bases lying between them. The CDR3 is 14 residues long. The CDR3 DNA sequence: TGCAGCGCCGAATTGGACCTGGGGAACACTGAAGCTTTCTTT. Protein sequence: CSAELDLGNTEAFF.

The rearrangement links TRBV5-1 to TRBJ1-1; D unclear. Trimming pared 0 bases from V and 2 bases from J, leaving 14 bases between. Germline assignment: CDR1 SGHRS and CDR2 YFSETQ. The CDR3 length is 16 residues. The CDR3 protein is CASSLGSSGRNTEAFF. The CDR3 DNA follows: TGCGCCAGCAGCTTGGGGAGCTCGGGTCGCAACACTGAAGCTTTCTTT.

In DNA, the CDR3 is TGCGCCAGCAGCGAGGGACAGGGGGCTGGCGAGCAGTACTTC. It encodes CASSEGQGAGEQYF. The chain is built from TRBV5-1 and TRBJ2-7; the match to TRBD1 covers 12 bases. From germline, CDR1 is SGHRS and CDR2 YFSETQ. Trimming cost V 4 bases and J 6 bases; bases outside gene matches: 5. This CDR3 has 14 residues. The full variable domain, completed using reference TRBV5-1 and TRBJ2-7, is KAGVTQTPRYLIKTRGQQVTLSCSPISGHRSVSWYQQTPGQGLQFLFEYFSETQRNKGNFPGRFSGRQFSNSRSEMNVSTLELGDSALYLCASSEGQGAGEQYFGPGTRLTVT.

This clone was counted between two and nine times. V gene TRBV10-3 combines with J gene TRBJ2-1; tentative D call: TRBD1 (7 bases). Trimming removed 10 bases from V and 4 bases from J, with 29 bases in between. This CDR3 spans 18 amino acids. Germline V gene data show CDR1 as ENHRY and CDR2 as SYGVKD. CDR3 bases: TGTGCCACCCGGGACACACTAGACAGGGAGGCGGTATACAATGAGCAGTTCTTC. Translating gives CATRDTLDREAVYNEQFF.

V and J are TRBV6-1 and TRBJ2-7; D is possibly TRBD1 (6 bases). Trimming stripped 5 bases from V and 3 bases from J, with 11 bases between. The CDR3 is 13 residues long. Germline CDR1 is MNHNS and CDR2 is SASEGT. CDR3 sequence: CASSLVQGYEQYF. The CDR3 DNA follows: TGTGCCAGCAGTCTGGTACAGGGCTACGAGCAGTACTTC.

This chain uses TRBV7-6 with TRBJ2-7, with a tentative D call TRBD1 (6 bases). CDR3 length: 16 residues. In germline, CDR1 is SGHVS, CDR2 FNYEAQ. V was clipped by 5 bases and J by 6 bases, with 23 bases between them. In DNA form, the CDR3 reads TGTGCCAGCAGCCCCCGTATGACAGGTCCCTCCGGCGAGCAGTACTTC. Protein: CASSPRMTGPSGEQYF.

This chain links TRBV11-3 with TRBJ2-3; D is possibly TRBD1 or TRBD2 (5 bases each). Trimming left V 6 bases short and J 0 bases short, with 19 bases between. The germline V gene has CDR1 SGHNT and CDR2 YENEEA. The CDR3 is made up of 17 amino acids. The CDR3 is CASSQTGTHRSTDTQYF. The DNA of the CDR3 is TGTGCCAGCAGTCAGACGGGGACCCACAGAAGCACAGATACGCAGTATTTT.

The gene calls are TRBV19 and TRBJ2-7; D is perhaps TRBD1 (6 bases). From germline, CDR1 is LNHDA and CDR2 SQIVND (reference sequence). Trimming shortened V by 4 bases and J by 5 bases, and 18 bases separated the two germline ends. The CDR3 sequence is 15 residues long. DNA of the CDR3: TGTGCCAGTAGTAGCTTGTCTCAGGGGAGCAACGAGCAGTACTTC. Protein: CASSSLSQGSNEQYF.

This chain joins TRBV28 and TRBJ1-3; the D is unclear. Germline assignment: CDR1 MDHEN and CDR2 SYDVKM. The CDR3 consists of 13 residues. The germline V and J ends were trimmed by 7 bases and 2 bases, with 9 bases remaining between them. The CDR3 region is CASMVEAGNTIYF. The CDR3 DNA follows: TGTGCCAGCATGGTGGAGGCTGGAAACACCATATATTTT.

The V gene is TRBV19, the J gene TRBJ2-4; 9 bases agree with TRBD2. The junction had 13 bases not matched to a gene; V was cut back by 4 bases and J by 0 bases. The CDR3 is 19 residues long. Germline V gene sequence: CDR1 LNHDA, CDR2 SQIVND (reference sequence). The CDR3 loop is CASSTSSGADSVAKNIQYF. The CDR3 DNA sequence: TGTGCCAGTAGTACATCTAGCGGGGCGGATTCCGTAGCCAAAAACATTCAGTACTTC.

This clone was seen more than once but under ten times. V usage is TRBV5-4 and J usage is TRBJ1-2; no definite D call. The germline V gene encodes CDR1 SGHNT and CDR2 YYREEE (reference sequence). Trimming left V 0 bases short and J 6 bases short, with 9 bases between. The CDR3 covers 13 residues. The chain's CDR3 is CASSLARQHGYTF. The CDR3 region has the DNA TGTGCCAGCAGCTTGGCCCGGCAGCATGGCTACACCTTC.

J is TRBJ1-3 and V is TRBV5-6; D possibly corresponds to TRBD1 (6 bases). There are 17 residues in the CDR3. Per germline, CDR1 SGHDT and CDR2 YYEEEE. V dropped 0 bases and J dropped 1 base, with 14 bases sitting between them. CDR3 amino acids: CASSLGRGARSGNTIYF. CDR3 DNA: TGTGCCAGCAGCTTGGGACGGGGGGCTCGTTCTGGAAACACCATATATTTT. Full variable domain (missing parts from reference TRBV5-6 and TRBJ1-3): DAGVTQSPTHLIKTRGQQVTLRCSPKSGHDTVSWYQQALGQGPQFIFQYYEEEERQRGNFPDRFSGHQFPNYSSELNVNALLLGDSALYLCASSLGRGARSGNTIYFGEGSWLTVV.

V and J are TRBV4-2 and TRBJ2-2, with 16 positions matching TRBD2. Germline values: CDR1 LGHNA, CDR2 YNFKEQ. This CDR3 has 19 amino acids. Unmatched junction bases numbered 9, after V lost 4 bases and J lost 4 bases. The CDR3 DNA sequence: TGTGCCAGCAGCCGAGGGACTAGCGGGGGGGCCGCGGGCACCGGGGAGCTGTTTTTT. Encoded protein: CASSRGTSGGAAGTGELFF.

The chain joins TRBV19 to TRBJ2-7; tentatively, D is TRBD2 (6 bases). This CDR3 spans 13 amino acids. Germline CDR1 is LNHDA and CDR2 is SQIVND (reference sequence). Deletions cut 4 bases from V and 0 bases from J, with 7 bases between. CDR3 residues: CASSSGNSYEQYF. The CDR3 region has the DNA TGTGCCAGTAGTAGCGGGAACTCCTACGAGCAGTACTTC.

This rearrangement joins TRBV11-2 to TRBJ2-7; 7 bases line up with TRBD2. The CDR3 consists of 15 residues. V shed 3 bases, J shed 6 bases, and the junction held 11 bases outside the gene matches. The germline gives CDR1 SGHAT, CDR2 FQNNGV. CDR3 residues: CASSFSANGGGEQYF. CDR3 bases: TGTGCCAGCAGCTTCTCCGCTAATGGGGGGGGCGAGCAGTACTTC.

V is TRBV6-4 and J is TRBJ1-2, with D possibly being TRBD1 (6 bases). CDR1 MRHNA and CDR2 SNTAGT come from the germline V gene. V lost 7 bases and J 3 bases, leaving 15 bases between the germline ends. The CDR3 spans 14 residues. CDR3 nucleotides: TGTGCCAGCACTCCCCAGGGGATGTACTATGGCTACACCTTC. It yields the protein CASTPQGMYYGYTF.

Written as DNA, the CDR3 is TGTGCCAGCAGACCCCCGACCTCTGGAAACACCATATATTTT. It encodes CASRPPTSGNTIYF. The chain is built from TRBV6-5 and TRBJ1-3; D gene uncertain. Trimming shortened V by 6 bases and J by 0 bases, and 9 bases separated the two germline ends. The CDR3 contains 14 residues. The germline gives CDR1 MNHEY, CDR2 SVGAGI.

This sequence joins TRBV7-9 and TRBJ1-2; D unresolved. The V and J ends lost 6 bases and 10 bases respectively, with 21 bases between them. There are 14 residues in the CDR3. CDR1 SEHNR and CDR2 FQNEAQ come from the germline V gene (reference sequence). The CDR3 bases are TGTGCCAGCAGTTTTTCGGCCTCAAACGATGACTACACCTTC. It encodes CASSFSASNDDYTF.

The chain couples TRBV5-1 to TRBJ2-7; D is ambiguous. The ends were cut back, 2 bases at V and 0 bases at J, with 6 bases in the middle. From germline, CDR1 is SGHRS and CDR2 YFSETQ. CDR3 length: 13 amino acids. CDR3 region: CASSFRLSYEQYF. The CDR3 coding sequence is TGCGCCAGCAGCTTCAGGCTCTCCTACGAGCAGTACTTC.

This clone has just one count. V and J are TRBV5-1 and TRBJ2-2; D possibly corresponds to TRBD1 (5 bases). V shed 0 bases and J shed 5 bases, with 8 bases lying between them. The CDR3 has 14 residues. The germline V gene encodes CDR1 SGHRS and CDR2 YFSETQ. The CDR3 coding sequence is TGCGCCAGCAGCTTGGAGGGGTGGACCGGGGAGCTGTTTTTT. It translates to CASSLEGWTGELFF.